This T cell receptor (beta chain) was documented in a study of monozygotic twins with inflammatory bowel disease. General observations from the study: Especially with disease activity, IBD patients shared fewer clonotypes with others than healthy twins did. T cell subtypes that differed could not be told apart.

Whole blood served as the source of total RNA, and no T cell sorting took place. The CDR3 is made up of 17 amino acids. Germline CDR1 is KGHDR and CDR2 is SFDVKD. Each UMI, carrying a 6-nucleotide sample barcode, came from template switching. Reanalyzing the 5' RACE reads, TCRdb keeps one entry per CDR3 protein, without DNA. This sample's clone table lists 150,000 or so distinct CDR3 sequences. A note on this clonotype: Its antigen is unknown.

The source of this sequence is a human donor with ulcerative colitis or Crohn's disease, or a healthy co-twin of an affected twin (not recorded which). The sample taken for sequencing was blood. This sequence joins TRBV24-1 and TRBJ2-2; there is no DNA to check the TCRdb D call of TRBD1. The CDR3 loop is CATSDFGDITNTGELFF.